Below, 23 T cell receptor beta chains from the same sample are listed, as sequenced in a study of radiation and T cells in renal cell carcinoma. The table came from immunoSEQ multiplex PCR; TCRdb's copy has only in-frame clones and leaves some out. This repertoire shows approximately 61,000 clones, around 80% found once; its top ten account for roughly 7.4%. Regarding time point: blood 2 weeks post-SBRT. Indicated treatment: 15 Gy SBRT to primary tumor, nephrectomy 4 weeks later. This material consisted of blood, taken from a patient whose treatment included radiotherapy and nephrectomy. The receptor source for this set is a man in his 60s with renal cell carcinoma.

The chain joins TRBV7-2 to TRBJ2-2; no clear D gene. Germline V lookup: CDR1 SGHTA, CDR2 FQGNSA. The CDR3 spans 14 residues. Trimming removed 1 base at V and 2 bases at J, with 5 bases between. The CDR3: CASSLVGNTGELFF. CDR3 coding DNA: TGTGCCAGCAGCTTAGTGGGAAACACCGGGGAGCTGTTTTTT.

This chain connects TRBV5-6 to TRBJ2-5; D unclear. With 4 bases removed from V and 2 bases from J, the gap between germline ends came to 15 bases. CDR1 SGHDT and CDR2 YYEEEE come from the germline V gene. The CDR3 is 15 residues long. The chain's CDR3 is CASSPTGRAQETQYF. CDR3 nucleotides: TGTGCCAGCAGCCCTACTGGTAGGGCTCAAGAGACCCAGTACTTC.

CDR3 nucleotides: TGCGCCAGCAGCCAAGAAGGGAGGGCGTACAATGAGCAGTTCTTC. Translation gives CASSQEGRAYNEQFF. This chain joins TRBV4-1 and TRBJ2-1; TRBD2 agrees at 7 bases. The V gene end was trimmed by 0 bases and the J gene end by 4 bases; junction bases not matched to a gene: 3. Germline V CDR1 and CDR2: MGHRA, YSYEKL. The CDR3 length is 15 residues.

This chain links TRBV19 with TRBJ1-1, with D maybe TRBD1 (5 bases). CDR1 is LNHDA, CDR2 SQIVND, per germline (reference sequence). This CDR3 has 15 amino acids. The ends were cut back, 3 bases at V and 1 base at J, with 12 bases in the middle. CDR3 loop: CASSMTGGANTEAFF. The CDR3 DNA follows: TGTGCCAGTAGTATGACGGGTGGGGCGAACACTGAAGCTTTCTTT. Full variable domain (outside the CDR3, taken from reference TRBV19 and TRBJ1-1): DGGITQSPKYLFRKEGQNVTLSCEQNLNHDAMYWYRQDPGQGLRLIYYSQIVNDFQKGDIAEGYSVSREKKESFPLTVTSAQKNPTAFYLCASSMTGGANTEAFFGQGTRLTVV.

This clone was found a few times. J is TRBJ2-3 and V is TRBV11-3; D is unresolved. Germline CDR1 SGHNT, CDR2 YENEEA. Trimming took 0 bases from V and 4 from J, leaving 5 bases between them. The CDR3 contains 13 residues. Here the CDR3 DNA reads TGTGCCAGCAGCTTAGATCTGGCAGATACGCAGTATTTT. Protein sequence: CASSLDLADTQYF.

This chain uses TRBV11-3 with TRBJ2-3; TRBD2 matches 7 bases. This CDR3 contains 14 residues. The V and J ends lost 8 bases and 0 bases, in that order; junction bases with no gene match: 5. The germline CDR1 and CDR2 sequences are SGHNT and YENEEA. CDR3 loop: CASLSGASTDTQYF. The CDR3 region has the DNA TGTGCCAGCCTGAGCGGGGCTAGCACAGATACGCAGTATTTT.

The chain combines TRBV27 with TRBJ1-4, with TRBD1 as a possible D gene (5 bases). Germline CDR1 and CDR2: MNHEY and SMNVEV (reference sequence). This CDR3 has 16 amino acids. V lost 3 bases and J 4 bases, leaving 15 bases between the germline ends. The CDR3 loop is CASSFRDGRNNEKLFF. The CDR3 DNA reads TGTGCCAGCAGTTTTCGGGACGGACGAAATAATGAAAAACTGTTTTTT. The full variable domain, with the rest looked up from reference TRBV27 and TRBJ1-4, is EAQVTQNPRYLITVTGKKLTVTCSQNMNHEYMSWYRQDPGLGLRQIYYSMNVEVTDKGDVPEGYKVSRKEKRNFPLILESPSPNQTSLYFCASSFRDGRNNEKLFFGSGTQLSVL.

The V and J genes are TRBV6-6 and TRBJ1-1; D possibly corresponds to TRBD1 (6 bases). CDR1 is MNHNY, CDR2 SVGAGI, per germline (reference sequence). The CDR3 totals 14 residues. V gave up 4 bases and J gave up 5 bases, with 14 bases separating them. The CDR3 DNA reads TGTGCCAGCAGTTGGGGGGGGCTGGGGACTGAAGCTTTCTTT. This gives the protein CASSWGGLGTEAFF.

The V gene is TRBV29-1, the J gene TRBJ2-7; D is unclear. The CDR3 covers 14 residues. CDR1 and CDR2 from the germline V gene are SQVTM and ANQGSEA. Trimming took 5 bases from V and 1 from J, leaving 15 bases between them. CDR3 in DNA: TGCAGCGTTCTCCCAGATTATAATTCCTACGAGCAGTACTTC. It yields the protein CSVLPDYNSYEQYF.

This clone was detected only once. The chain employs TRBV18 and TRBJ1-3; 7 nucleotides align to TRBD1. V lost 5 bases to trimming and J lost 2 bases; unmatched junction nucleotides: 6. CDR3 length: 15 residues. The germline CDR1 and CDR2 sequences are KGHSH and LQKENI. CDR3 residues: CASSTTGEAGNTIYF. The DNA of the CDR3 is TGTGCCAGCTCAACAACAGGGGAAGCTGGAAACACCATATATTTT.

This chain uses TRBV11-3 with TRBJ2-4, with a weak D call TRBD2 (5 bases). CDR1 is SGHNT, CDR2 YENEEA, per germline. V was clipped by 5 bases and J by 8 bases, with 19 bases between them. The CDR3 runs to 15 residues. For the CDR3, the DNA is TGTGCCAGCAGCAGCGATTCGGAGGAAAGATACATTCAGTACTTC. Translating it yields CASSSDSEERYIQYF.

The genes are TRBV6-1 and TRBJ1-5; 10 bases align to TRBD1. The CDR3 consists of 17 residues. The J segment lost 0 bases and the V segment lost 4 bases, leaving 6 bases of the junction unmatched. Germline-derived CDR1 and CDR2 are MNHNS and SASEGT. DNA for the CDR3: TGTGCCAGCAGTGTAGACAGGGGGCCGTATAGCAATCAGCCCCAGCATTTT. Its translation is CASSVDRGPYSNQPQHF.

The chain carries TRBV7-2 and TRBJ2-5; 9 nucleotides agree with TRBD1. This CDR3 has 17 amino acids. CDR1 is SGHTA and CDR2 is FQGNSA in the germline V gene. The V gene end was trimmed by 5 bases and the J gene end by 7 bases; junction bases not matched to a gene: 17. The chain's CDR3 is CASSPTGTGRIAVTQYF. Here the CDR3 DNA reads TGTGCCAGCAGCCCCACCGGGACAGGGAGAATTGCAGTGACCCAGTACTTC. The full variable domain, completed using reference TRBV7-2 and TRBJ2-5, is GAGVSQSPSNKVTEKGKDVELRCDPISGHTALYWYRQSLGQGLEFLIYFQGNSAPDKSGLPSDRFSAERTGGSVSTLTIQRTQQEDSAVYLCASSPTGTGRIAVTQYFGPGTRLLVL.

V usage is TRBV9 and J usage is TRBJ2-2; D call uncertain. V gave up 0 bases and J gave up 6 bases, with 6 bases separating them. The CDR3 is made up of 13 amino acids. CDR1 and CDR2 (germline): SGDLS, YYNGEE. The CDR3 region is CASSVVSAGELFF. For the CDR3, the DNA is TGTGCCAGCAGCGTAGTGTCGGCCGGGGAGCTGTTTTTT.

This clone was observed once. This rearrangement joins TRBV19 to TRBJ2-5; TRBD2 agrees at 8 bases. CDR3 length: 12 residues. Looked up from germline, CDR1 is LNHDA and CDR2 is SQIVND (reference sequence). V dropped 5 bases and J dropped 7; count of bases not matched to a gene: 3. CDR3 amino acids: CASSPAGGTQYF. The CDR3 DNA follows: TGTGCCAGTAGTCCCGCGGGGGGGACCCAGTACTTC.

The chain couples TRBV5-4 to TRBJ2-3; TRBD1 aligns across 8 bases. The V segment lost 3 bases and the J segment 2 bases; nucleotides outside the gene matches: 2. This CDR3 comprises 14 residues. Germline V gene sequence: CDR1 SGHNT, CDR2 YYREEE (reference sequence). The DNA of the CDR3 is TGTGCCAGCAGCTCGGGACAGGACACAGATACGCAGTATTTT. It translates to CASSSGQDTDTQYF.

This chain connects TRBV5-1 to TRBJ2-2; D is possibly TRBD1 (5 bases). The CDR3 is made up of 16 amino acids. In germline, CDR1 is SGHRS, CDR2 YFSETQ. Trimming stripped 0 bases from V and 0 bases from J, with 9 bases between. The chain's CDR3 is CASSLDVGPNTGELFF. DNA for the CDR3: TGCGCCAGCAGCTTGGACGTGGGGCCGAACACCGGGGAGCTGTTTTTT.

Points on this clone: The sample carries other DNA sequences with the same CDR3. This chain connects TRBV11-2 to TRBJ2-2; 7 nucleotides agree with TRBD2. V gave up 1 base and J gave up 7 bases; unmatched junction bases: 0. In germline, CDR1 is SGHAT, CDR2 FQNNGV. This CDR3 is 13 amino acids long. CDR3 protein: CASSLAGGGELFF. The CDR3 nucleotides are TGTGCCAGCAGCTTAGCGGGAGGCGGGGAGCTGTTTTTT.

The V gene is TRBV2, the J gene TRBJ2-7; D is undetermined. CDR3 length: 11 amino acids. Germline V gene lookup returns CDR1 SNHLY and CDR2 FYNNEI. V was pared by 5 bases and J by 3 bases, with 5 bases between. This CDR3 is CASSLYYEQYV. CDR3 DNA sequence: TGTGCCAGCAGTTTGTACTACGAGCAGTACGTC.

V usage is TRBV10-2 and J usage is TRBJ2-1, with 9 bases that match TRBD1. V was clipped by 6 bases and J by 2 bases; unmatched bases: 2. The CDR3 loop spans 14 amino acids. The germline V gene encodes CDR1 WSHSY and CDR2 SAAADI. The CDR3 reads CASSTGGAYNEQFF. CDR3 DNA: TGCGCCAGCAGCACAGGGGGCGCCTACAATGAGCAGTTCTTC.

The rearrangement links TRBV11-3 to TRBJ2-7; 8 bases align to TRBD2. There are 14 residues in the CDR3. Germline V gene data show CDR1 as SGHNT and CDR2 as YENEEA. J was trimmed by 4 bases and V by 2 bases; bases with no gene match: 4. The CDR3 sequence: CASSLYPGGYEQYV. The CDR3 DNA follows: TGTGCCAGCAGCTTATACCCGGGGGGGTACGAGCAGTACGTC.

The chain is built from TRBV6-1 and TRBJ2-7; 12 nucleotides line up with TRBD2. CDR3 length: 15 residues. V lost 6 bases and J lost 5; bases outside the gene matches: 8. Germline values: CDR1 MNHNS, CDR2 SASEGT. The CDR3 nucleotides are TGTGCCAGCAGGACTAGCGGGGGTAGCATAAACGAGCAGTACTTC. Its translation is CASRTSGGSINEQYF.

The chain joins TRBV7-2 to TRBJ2-3; 13 bases match TRBD2. Germline CDR1 and CDR2: SGHTA and FQGNSA. The CDR3 has 15 residues. Trimming cost V 3 bases and J 4 bases; bases outside gene matches: 1. CDR3 residues: CASSFTSGGADTQYF. CDR3 nucleotides: TGTGCCAGCAGCTTTACTAGCGGGGGGGCAGATACGCAGTATTTT.